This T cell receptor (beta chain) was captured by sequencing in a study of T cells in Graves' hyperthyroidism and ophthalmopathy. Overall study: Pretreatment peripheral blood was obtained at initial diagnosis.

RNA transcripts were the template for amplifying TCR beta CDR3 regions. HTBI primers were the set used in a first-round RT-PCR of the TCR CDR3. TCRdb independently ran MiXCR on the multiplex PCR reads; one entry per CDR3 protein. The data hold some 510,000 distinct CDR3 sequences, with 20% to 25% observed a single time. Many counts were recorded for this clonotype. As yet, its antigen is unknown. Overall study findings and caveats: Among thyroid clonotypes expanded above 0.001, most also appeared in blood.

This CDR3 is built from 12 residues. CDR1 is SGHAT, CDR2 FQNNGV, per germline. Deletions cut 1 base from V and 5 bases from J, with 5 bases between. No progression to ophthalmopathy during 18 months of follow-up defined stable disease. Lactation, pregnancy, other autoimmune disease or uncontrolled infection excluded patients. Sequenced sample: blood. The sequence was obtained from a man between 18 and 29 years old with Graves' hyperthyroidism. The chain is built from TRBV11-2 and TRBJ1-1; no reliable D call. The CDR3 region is CASSLVRTEAFF. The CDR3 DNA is TGTGCCAGCAGCTTAGTCAGGACTGAAGCTTTCTTT.